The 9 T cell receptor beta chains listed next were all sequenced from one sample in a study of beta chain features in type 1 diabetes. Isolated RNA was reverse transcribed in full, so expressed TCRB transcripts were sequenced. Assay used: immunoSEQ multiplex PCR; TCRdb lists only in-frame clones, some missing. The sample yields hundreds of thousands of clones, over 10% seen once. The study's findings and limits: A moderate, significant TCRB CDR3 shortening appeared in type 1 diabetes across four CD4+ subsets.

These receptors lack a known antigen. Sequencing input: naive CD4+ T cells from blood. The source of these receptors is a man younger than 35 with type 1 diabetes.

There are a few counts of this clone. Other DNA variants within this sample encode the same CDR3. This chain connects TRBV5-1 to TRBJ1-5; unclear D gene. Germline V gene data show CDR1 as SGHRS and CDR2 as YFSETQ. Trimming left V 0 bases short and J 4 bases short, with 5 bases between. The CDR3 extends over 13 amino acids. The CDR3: CASSLGQNQPQHF. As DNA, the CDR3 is TGCGCCAGCAGCTTGGGACAAAATCAGCCCCAGCATTTT.

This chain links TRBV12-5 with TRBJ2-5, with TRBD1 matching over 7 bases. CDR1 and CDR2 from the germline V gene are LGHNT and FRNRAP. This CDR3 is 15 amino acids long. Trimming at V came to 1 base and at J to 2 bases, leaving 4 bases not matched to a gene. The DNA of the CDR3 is TGTGCTAGTGGTTTGGGGAACAGGGGTCAAGAGACCCAGTACTTC. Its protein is CASGLGNRGQETQYF.

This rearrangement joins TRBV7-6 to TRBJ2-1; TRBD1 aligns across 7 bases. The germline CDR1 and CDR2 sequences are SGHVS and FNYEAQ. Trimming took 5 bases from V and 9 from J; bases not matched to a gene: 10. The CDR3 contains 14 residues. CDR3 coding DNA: TGTGCCAGCAGCCATAGACAGGGAGCCGGTGAGCAGTTCTTC. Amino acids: CASSHRQGAGEQFF.

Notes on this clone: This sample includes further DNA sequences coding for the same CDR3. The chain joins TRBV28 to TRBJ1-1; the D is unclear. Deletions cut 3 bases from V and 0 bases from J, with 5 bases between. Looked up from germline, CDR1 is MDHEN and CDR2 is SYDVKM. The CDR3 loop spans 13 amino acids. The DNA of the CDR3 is TGTGCCAGCAGTTTGAGGCTGAACACTGAAGCTTTCTTT. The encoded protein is CASSLRLNTEAFF.

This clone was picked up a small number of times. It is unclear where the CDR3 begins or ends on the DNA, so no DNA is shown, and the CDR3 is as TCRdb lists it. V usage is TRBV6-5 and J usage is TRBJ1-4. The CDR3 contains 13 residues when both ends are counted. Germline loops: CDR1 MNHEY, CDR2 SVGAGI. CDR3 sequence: CASSSSANEKLFF.

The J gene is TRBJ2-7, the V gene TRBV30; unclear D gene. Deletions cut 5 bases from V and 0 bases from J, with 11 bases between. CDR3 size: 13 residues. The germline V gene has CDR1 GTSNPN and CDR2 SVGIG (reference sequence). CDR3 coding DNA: TGTGCCTGGGGGATGGCCTACTCCTACGAGCAGTACTTC. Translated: CAWGMAYSYEQYF.

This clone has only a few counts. Here the CDR3 reads CASGDHSSGYTF. CDR3 coding DNA: TGTGCTTCCGGGGATCACAGTTCAGGCTACACCTTC. The J gene is TRBJ1-2, the V gene TRBV7-8; D not resolved. This CDR3 is 12 amino acids long. Germline values: CDR1 SGHVS, CDR2 FQNEAQ.

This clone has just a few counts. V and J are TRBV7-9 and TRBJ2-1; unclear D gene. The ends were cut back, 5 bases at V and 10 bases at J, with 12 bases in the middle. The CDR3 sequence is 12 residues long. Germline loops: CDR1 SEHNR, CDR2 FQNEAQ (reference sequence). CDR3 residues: CASSRRTEEQFF. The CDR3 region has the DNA TGTGCCAGCAGCAGGCGGACGGAGGAGCAGTTCTTC.

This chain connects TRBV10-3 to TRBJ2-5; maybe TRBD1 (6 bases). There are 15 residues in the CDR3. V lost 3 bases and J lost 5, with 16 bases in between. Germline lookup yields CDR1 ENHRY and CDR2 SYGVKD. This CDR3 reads CAISERDTSEETQYF. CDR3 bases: TGTGCCATCAGTGAACGGGACACCTCGGAGGAGACCCAGTACTTC.